These 30 T cell receptor beta chains were all obtained from the same sample, sequenced in a study of T cell changes during pregnancy in multiple sclerosis (dated by TCRdb to between 2018 and 2021). The library was made by the immunoSEQ multiplex PCR assay. Held by TCRdb, this immuneACCESS table contains in-frame sequences only and omits some clones. Under half of the omission traces to an unresolved V gene where checked; the cause of the rest is unknown. This sample has about 110,000 clones in its table, and just under 95% of those were observed once. Of the sample, less than 2% is held by the ten largest clones. This material consisted of peripheral blood, taken after pregnancy. These receptors were collected from a female donor with multiple sclerosis, enrolled in a pregnancy study.

J is TRBJ2-3 and V is TRBV2; TRBD1 might be the D (5 bases). V lost 6 bases to trimming and J lost 2 bases, with 9 bases between them. This CDR3 comprises 13 residues. Germline V lookup: CDR1 SNHLY, CDR2 FYNNEI. CDR3 residues: CASRPGFTDTQYF. The CDR3 nucleotides are TGTGCCAGCAGGCCAGGGTTCACAGATACGCAGTATTTT.

The chain recombines TRBV25-1 with TRBJ1-4; tentative D call: TRBD1 (5 bases). The CDR3 is made up of 16 amino acids. Per germline, CDR1 MGHDK and CDR2 SYGVNS. Between the trimmed V and J ends, which lost 1 base and 3 bases, there was a span of 12 bases. This CDR3 reads CASSEWGGDPNEKLFF. CDR3 bases: TGTGCCAGCAGTGAATGGGGCGGGGATCCTAATGAAAAACTGTTTTTT.

V is TRBV11-2 and J is TRBJ1-1; 11 nucleotides match TRBD1. From germline, CDR1 is SGHAT and CDR2 FQNNGV. V shed 4 bases, J shed 1 base, and the junction held 2 bases outside the gene matches. The CDR3 loop spans 15 amino acids. DNA for the CDR3: TGTGCCAGCAGCTGGACAGGGGGCTGGAACACTGAAGCTTTCTTT. This sequence encodes CASSWTGGWNTEAFF.

This sequence joins TRBV7-9 and TRBJ1-2; TRBD1 matches 7 bases. CDR3 size: 11 residues. Per the germline V gene, CDR1 is SEHNR and CDR2 is FQNEAQ (reference sequence). V was clipped by 1 base and J by 12 bases; unmatched bases: 2. The CDR3 reads CASSLGQGNTF. The CDR3 region has the DNA TGTGCCAGCAGCTTAGGACAGGGCAACACCTTC.

The count of this clone is one. The chain has TRBV10-3 and TRBJ2-3; D is perhaps TRBD1 (6 bases). CDR1 ENHRY and CDR2 SYGVKD come from the germline V gene. The CDR3 sequence is 16 residues long. The V gene lost 5 bases and the J gene lost 9 bases, with 24 bases spanning the gap. Here the CDR3 reads CAISTARTEASGTQYF. CDR3 bases: TGTGCCATCAGTACCGCGCGGACAGAGGCTTCAGGAACGCAGTATTTT.

As to this clone: This sample also contains other DNA sequences that code for the same CDR3. The chain couples TRBV9 to TRBJ1-1; D uncertain. Per germline, CDR1 SGDLS and CDR2 YYNGEE. Trimming pared 1 base from V and 2 bases from J, leaving 6 bases between. The CDR3 totals 13 residues. The chain's CDR3 is CASSVTVNTEAFF. The CDR3 nucleotides read TGTGCCAGCAGCGTAACGGTAAACACTGAAGCTTTCTTT.

This chain joins TRBV2 and TRBJ2-2, with a possible D match to TRBD1 (5 bases). V was pared by 1 base and J by 5 bases, with 8 bases between. Per germline, CDR1 SNHLY and CDR2 FYNNEI. The CDR3 spans 14 residues. The CDR3 region has the DNA TGTGCCAGCAGTGAAGTCAGGGTGACCGGGGAGCTGTTTTTT. Its translation: CASSEVRVTGELFF.

As DNA, the CDR3 is TGTGCCAGCAGTGTAGGAGGCAGAGCCAACTATGGCTACACCTTC. Translation gives CASSVGGRANYGYTF. The chain has TRBV6-1 and TRBJ1-2; D is undetermined. Per germline, CDR1 MNHNS and CDR2 SASEGT. V was shortened by 4 bases and J by 2 bases, with 14 bases between the two germline ends. This CDR3 has 15 residues.

The rearrangement links TRBV5-4 to TRBJ1-2; D not certain. The CDR3 is 14 residues long. V lost 0 bases, J lost 0 bases, and 6 bases lay in between. CDR1 and CDR2 from the germline V gene are SGHNT and YYREEE (reference sequence). CDR3 DNA: TGTGCCAGCAGCTTGGGAGCATCTAACTATGGCTACACCTTC. Protein: CASSLGASNYGYTF.

V and J are TRBV5-5 and TRBJ1-3, with a possible D match to TRBD1 (5 bases). Trimming took off 3 bases at V and 1 base at J, with 11 bases between the two ends. The CDR3 has 15 amino acids. Germline CDR1 SGHKS, CDR2 YYEKEE (reference sequence). The CDR3 sequence: CASSSSRDSGNTIYF. The CDR3 coding sequence is TGTGCCAGCAGCTCGTCCAGGGATTCTGGAAACACCATATATTTT. The full variable domain, in which reference TRBV5-5 and TRBJ1-3 provide the parts outside the CDR3, is DAGVTQSPTHLIKTRGQQVTLRCSPISGHKSVSWYQQVLGQGPQFIFQYYEKEERGRGNFPDRFSARQFPNYSSELNVNALLLGDSALYLCASSSSRDSGNTIYFGEGSWLTVV.

The chain has TRBV7-6 and TRBJ2-3; D might be TRBD1 (5 bases). The germline gives CDR1 SGHVS, CDR2 FNYEAQ. The length of the CDR3 is 14 residues. V was clipped by 0 bases and J by 3 bases, with 7 bases between them. CDR3 sequence: CASSLAPGTDTQYF. The CDR3 DNA sequence: TGTGCCAGCAGCTTAGCCCCAGGGACAGATACGCAGTATTTT.

The rearrangement links TRBV29-1 to TRBJ2-1; TRBD2 agrees at 14 bases. This CDR3 has 16 amino acids. From germline, CDR1 is SQVTM and CDR2 ANQGSEA. With V trimmed by 7 bases and J by 2 bases, 7 bases remained unmatched. The CDR3 DNA reads TGCAGCGCCGAAGGGACTAGCGGGAGAACCTACAATGAGCAGTTCTTC. It yields the protein CSAEGTSGRTYNEQFF.

The V call is TRBV9, the J call TRBJ2-2, with D maybe TRBD1 (6 bases). The germline V and J ends were trimmed by 4 bases and 4 bases, with 14 bases remaining between them. The CDR3 covers 15 residues. Germline V lookup: CDR1 SGDLS, CDR2 YYNGEE. The CDR3 reads CASSSGGAGTGELFF. The CDR3 bases are TGTGCCAGCAGCTCTGGGGGCGCAGGCACCGGGGAGCTGTTTTTT.

DNA for the CDR3: TGCGCCAGCAGCCAAGGACAGAGCTACAATGAGCAGTTCTTC. Protein product: CASSQGQSYNEQFF. The chain links TRBV5-1 to TRBJ2-1, with D possibly being TRBD1 (6 bases). Germline V gene data show CDR1 as SGHRS and CDR2 as YFSETQ. The CDR3 has 14 amino acids. The germline V and J ends were trimmed by 4 bases and 3 bases, with 11 bases remaining between them.

This sequence joins TRBV19 and TRBJ1-1; D is uncertain. The CDR3 has 12 residues. CDR1 and CDR2 from the germline V gene are LNHDA and SQIVND (reference sequence). V shed 4 bases and J shed 2 bases, with 5 bases lying between them. CDR3 protein: CASSRLNTEAFF. CDR3 in DNA: TGTGCCAGTAGTAGACTTAACACTGAAGCTTTCTTT.

The chain links TRBV5-6 to TRBJ2-5; D unresolved. The germline V and J ends were trimmed by 0 bases and 4 bases, with 7 bases remaining between them. The CDR3 sequence is 13 residues long. Per the germline V gene, CDR1 is SGHDT and CDR2 is YYEEEE. In DNA form, the CDR3 reads TGTGCCAGCAGCTTGGTTTCGAGAGAGACCCAGTACTTC. Residues: CASSLVSRETQYF.

The V and J genes are TRBV5-4 and TRBJ2-1, with 8 bases aligning to TRBD2. The J segment lost 2 bases and the V segment lost 6 bases, leaving 10 bases of the junction unmatched. Germline values: CDR1 SGHNT, CDR2 YYREEE (reference sequence). The CDR3 is 16 amino acids. The CDR3 spells CASTSRGGATYNEQFF. CDR3 bases: TGTGCCAGCACCTCCCGGGGGGGGGCGACCTACAATGAGCAGTTCTTC.

This sequence joins TRBV27 and TRBJ2-1, with D unresolved. The CDR3 length is 14 residues. Germline V lookup: CDR1 MNHEY, CDR2 SMNVEV (reference sequence). V was pared by 4 bases and J by 16 bases, with 23 bases between. The CDR3 nucleotides read TGTGCCAGCAGTTCAACCTTGACGCCAGGCCGCAACTTCTTC. The encoded protein is CASSSTLTPGRNFF.

The V and J genes are TRBV4-1 and TRBJ1-3; 10 bases are shared with TRBD1. This CDR3 has 16 residues. Per the germline V gene, CDR1 is MGHRA and CDR2 is YSYEKL. Trimming took 2 bases from V and 7 from J; bases not matched to a gene: 8. This CDR3 reads CASSQPPWTGGNTIYF. In DNA, the CDR3 is TGCGCCAGCAGCCAACCACCCTGGACAGGGGGGAACACCATATATTTT.

The chain employs TRBV10-2 and TRBJ2-7; 9 bases map to TRBD2. Trimming cost V 7 bases and J 2 bases; bases outside gene matches: 3. Germline CDR1 reads WSHSY; CDR2 reads SAAADI. This CDR3 has 13 amino acids. CDR3 residues: CASMASGTYEQYF. DNA for the CDR3: TGCGCCAGCATGGCTAGCGGGACCTACGAGCAGTACTTC.

This clone occurred once. The chain uses TRBV6-1 and TRBJ2-2; 10 bases are a match to TRBD2. The CDR3 consists of 14 residues. The J segment lost 4 bases and the V segment lost 11 bases, leaving 7 bases of the junction unmatched. CDR1 and CDR2 (germline): MNHNS, SASEGT. The CDR3 DNA reads TGTGCCTCCGGCCCTAGCGGGGGCACCGGGGAGCTGTTTTTT. Translated: CASGPSGGTGELFF.

The rearrangement links TRBV4-1 to TRBJ2-2; 11 nucleotides match TRBD2. The CDR3 length is 17 residues. From germline, CDR1 is MGHRA and CDR2 YSYEKL. The J segment lost 3 bases and the V segment lost 1 base, leaving 4 bases of the junction unmatched. The CDR3 region is CASSQVSGRAHTGELFF. The CDR3 DNA sequence: TGCGCCAGCAGCCAAGTTAGCGGGAGGGCCCACACCGGGGAGCTGTTTTTT.

The genes are TRBV4-1 and TRBJ2-7, with 8 positions matching TRBD2. This CDR3 has 16 amino acids. Germline-derived CDR1 and CDR2 are MGHRA and YSYEKL. With 0 bases clipped from V and 4 bases from J, the junction kept 8 bases outside the gene matches. CDR3 amino acids: CASSQDGSGEIYEQYF. CDR3 coding DNA: TGCGCCAGCAGCCAAGATGGTAGCGGGGAGATTTACGAGCAGTACTTC.

CDR3 coding DNA: TGTGCCAGGGAGGACACCGGGGAGCTGTTTTTT. Translated, it gives CAREDTGELFF. The chain uses TRBV2 and TRBJ2-2; tentative D call: TRBD2 (5 bases). The CDR3 is made up of 11 amino acids. The germline V and J ends were trimmed by 9 bases and 3 bases, with 5 bases remaining between them. Germline-derived CDR1 and CDR2 are SNHLY and FYNNEI.

The chain links TRBV7-9 to TRBJ1-2; D uncertain. CDR1 and CDR2 from the germline V gene are SEHNR and FQNEAQ (reference sequence). The CDR3 has 14 residues. Trimming removed 8 bases from V and 6 bases from J, with 19 bases in between. The CDR3 spells CASHLLEVAHGYTF. The CDR3 nucleotides are TGTGCCAGCCACTTGTTAGAGGTTGCCCATGGCTACACCTTC.

The rearrangement uses TRBV7-9 and TRBJ2-7; 7 bases match TRBD1. The junction had 10 bases not matched to a gene; V was cut back by 5 bases and J by 6 bases. The CDR3 runs 14 residues. Germline CDR1 reads SEHNR; CDR2 reads FQNEAQ (reference sequence). The CDR3 DNA follows: TGTGCCAGCAGCCTCCGACAGTCAGGGGGCGAGCAGTACTTC. Amino acids: CASSLRQSGGEQYF.

The chain is built from TRBV30 and TRBJ2-1; 7 nucleotides align to TRBD1. V lost 4 bases to trimming and J lost 0 bases; unmatched junction nucleotides: 3. Germline assignment: CDR1 GTSNPN and CDR2 SVGIG (reference sequence). CDR3 size: 14 residues. Written as DNA, the CDR3 is TGTGCCTGGATACAGGGGAGCTCCTACAATGAGCAGTTCTTC. Translated, it gives CAWIQGSSYNEQFF. Looking up the rest from reference TRBV30 and TRBJ2-1 gives the full variable domain: SQTIHQWPATLVQPVGSPLSLECTVEGTSNPNLYWYRQAAGRGLQLLFYSVGIGQISSEVPQNLSASRPQDRQFILSSKKLLLSDSGFYLCAWIQGSSYNEQFFGPGTRLTVL.

The chain joins TRBV11-1 to TRBJ2-5; tentatively, D is TRBD2 (6 bases). The CDR3 has 14 residues. The germline V gene has CDR1 SGHAT and CDR2 FQDESV (reference sequence). Trimming removed 5 bases at V and 5 bases at J, with 15 bases between. The DNA for the CDR3 is TGTGCCAGCAGCCTCCCCGGGCTAGCGGAGACCCAGTACTTC. This translates into CASSLPGLAETQYF.

This chain joins TRBV6-5 and TRBJ1-6; TRBD1 aligns across 7 bases. The CDR3 runs 15 residues. Trimming took 5 bases from V and 2 from J; bases not matched to a gene: 3. CDR1 and CDR2 (germline): MNHEY, SVGAGI. DNA for the CDR3: TGTGCCAGCAGTAATCAGGGGGCCTATAATTCACCCCTCCACTTT. Translating it yields CASSNQGAYNSPLHF.

This chain uses TRBV15 with TRBJ2-2; 10 nucleotides agree with TRBD1. This CDR3 spans 15 amino acids. The germline gives CDR1 LNHNV, CDR2 YYDKDF (reference sequence). V dropped 5 bases and J dropped 6; count of bases not matched to a gene: 6. The CDR3 nucleotides read TGTGCCACCAGCCCGGACAGGGGGGAATCCGGGGAGCTGTTTTTT. It translates to CATSPDRGESGELFF.